The clone carrying this T cell receptor (beta chain) was found a few times. Its antigen is not known. The CDR3 consists of 14 residues. Between the trimmed V and J ends, which lost 5 bases and 1 base, there was a span of 9 bases. Germline-derived CDR1 and CDR2 are SGHDT and YYEEEE. This entry comes from a study of cytomegalovirus exposure and HLA in healthy donors. Broader study findings: A later analysis showed that HLA-associated TCR beta chains had undergone more clonal expansion than equally common others.

PCR employed 60 Vbeta and 13 Jbeta primers. The table came from immunoSEQ multiplex PCR; TCRdb's copy has only in-frame clones and leaves some out. The sample shows tens of thousands of clones, around 67% of them seen only once. This sequence originates from a woman in her forties or fifties in good health and CMV-seropositive. The sequencing sample was made of PBMCs. V and J are TRBV5-6 and TRBJ2-2; tentatively, D is TRBD2 (5 bases). The CDR3 sequence is CASSWTRNTGELFF. The DNA of the CDR3 is TGTGCCAGCAGTTGGACTCGGAACACCGGGGAGCTGTTTTTT. The whole variable domain, remainder taken from reference TRBV5-6 and TRBJ2-2, is DAGVTQSPTHLIKTRGQQVTLRCSPKSGHDTVSWYQQALGQGPQFIFQYYEEEERQRGNFPDRFSGHQFPNYSSELNVNALLLGDSALYLCASSWTRNTGELFFGEGSRLTVL.